These 21 T cell receptor beta chains were all obtained from the same sample, sequenced in a study of blood T cells in healthy people across ages. With a J-beta primer mix and a sample-barcoded 5' primer, a second PCR ran roughly 6 to 11 cycles. MiXCR, run by TCRdb on the 5' RACE reads, gives a single entry per CDR3 protein. The data contain about 680,000 distinct CDR3 sequences, approximately 49% of them seen just once; the ten biggest clones take up 30% to 40%. Specimen: blood. The source of these receptors is a woman aged 55 to 70 in good health.

The genes are TRBV30 and TRBJ1-6; D is uncertain. Deletions cut 4 bases from V and 13 bases from J, with 17 bases between. CDR1 GTSNPN and CDR2 SVGIG come from the germline V gene (reference sequence). CDR3 length equals 13 residues. This CDR3 reads CAWTLGGNSPLHF. In nucleotides, the CDR3 is TGTGCCTGGACGCTCGGCGGGAATAGTCCCCTCCACTTT.

The chain has TRBV7-2 and TRBJ2-7; 9 positions agree with TRBD1. V shed 2 bases and J 5 bases; nucleotides not matched to a gene: 4. The germline V gene encodes CDR1 SGHTA and CDR2 FQGNSA. The CDR3 contains 14 residues. The CDR3 DNA sequence: TGTGCCAGCAGCTTAACAAACAGGGGGCACGAGCAGTACTTC. Translation gives CASSLTNRGHEQYF.

This sequence joins TRBV2 and TRBJ2-7; D gene uncertain. The CDR3 covers 14 residues. Trimming removed 3 bases at V and 8 bases at J, with 17 bases between. From germline, CDR1 is SNHLY and CDR2 FYNNEI. This CDR3 is CASSDKDRKSKQYF. The CDR3, as DNA: TGTGCCAGCAGTGATAAAGACCGAAAGAGTAAGCAGTACTTC.

This clonotype showed up many times. The chain employs TRBV4-3 and TRBJ2-3; 11 nucleotides line up with TRBD2. Germline CDR1 reads LGHNA; CDR2 reads YSLEER. The J segment lost 7 bases and the V segment lost 1 base, leaving 16 bases of the junction unmatched. The CDR3 spans 19 residues. CDR3 region: CASSQAAWGLAVSANTQYF. The CDR3 nucleotides read TGCGCCAGCAGCCAAGCCGCCTGGGGACTAGCGGTTTCCGCGAATACGCAGTATTTT.

This chain uses TRBV20-1 with TRBJ2-1; 7 bases match TRBD2. Germline V lookup: CDR1 DFQATT, CDR2 SNEGSKA (reference sequence). Trimming took 3 bases from V and 6 from J; bases not matched to a gene: 5. The CDR3 covers 13 residues. CDR3 sequence (DNA): TGCAGTGCTAGGGGGGACTATCGCAATGAGCAGTTCTTC. This codes for CSARGDYRNEQFF.

The V and J genes are TRBV4-2 and TRBJ2-4; TRBD2 aligns across 10 bases. This CDR3 is built from 16 residues. With 6 bases clipped from V and 1 base from J, the junction kept 6 bases outside the gene matches. The germline gives CDR1 LGHNA, CDR2 YNFKEQ. The CDR3 sequence: CASRHGTSDAKNIQYF. The CDR3 region has the DNA TGTGCCAGCAGACACGGGACTAGCGACGCCAAAAACATTCAGTACTTC.

This clonotype was recorded a few times. The chain is built from TRBV7-2 and TRBJ1-4; TRBD1 aligns across 11 bases. Unmatched junction bases numbered 1, after V lost 4 bases and J lost 6 bases. The CDR3 has 14 amino acids. Germline V gene data show CDR1 as SGHTA and CDR2 as FQGNSA. The CDR3 spells CASSSGQGDEKLFF. Here the CDR3 DNA reads TGTGCCAGCAGCTCGGGACAGGGGGATGAAAAACTGTTTTTT.

This clonotype appeared once. V usage is TRBV9 and J usage is TRBJ2-1; no clear D gene. CDR3 length equals 15 residues. CDR1 SGDLS and CDR2 YYNGEE come from the germline V gene. The ends were cut back, 3 bases at V and 7 bases at J, with 17 bases in the middle. The CDR3 is CASSEGGGWWNEQFF. DNA for the CDR3: TGTGCCAGCAGCGAAGGCGGCGGATGGTGGAATGAGCAGTTCTTC. The complete variable domain, with remaining parts taken from reference TRBV9 and TRBJ2-1, reads DSGVTQTPKHLITATGQRVTLRCSPRSGDLSVYWYQQSLDQGLQFLIQYYNGEERAKGNILERFSAQQFPDLHSELNLSSLELGDSALYFCASSEGGGWWNEQFFGPGTRLTVL.

The chain links TRBV2 to TRBJ2-7; possibly TRBD2 for D (6 bases). The germline V gene has CDR1 SNHLY and CDR2 FYNNEI. The CDR3 loop spans 15 amino acids. V was pared by 6 bases and J by 4 bases, with 19 bases between. The CDR3 protein is CASSGGAGRWYEQYF. Here the CDR3 DNA reads TGTGCCAGCAGCGGCGGGGCAGGGAGGTGGTACGAGCAGTACTTC.

The chain links TRBV5-1 to TRBJ2-1, with D uncertain. Trimming shortened V by 1 base and J by 0 bases, and 11 bases separated the two germline ends. This CDR3 is built from 16 residues. The germline V gene encodes CDR1 SGHRS and CDR2 YFSETQ. For the CDR3, the DNA is TGCGCCAGCAGCTTGCCCCTGCTAAGCTCCTACAATGAGCAGTTCTTC. Encoded protein: CASSLPLLSSYNEQFF.

The chain couples TRBV7-9 to TRBJ2-1; tentative D call: TRBD1 (5 bases). Deletions cut 1 base from V and 7 bases from J, with 11 bases between. The CDR3 runs to 14 residues. From germline, CDR1 is SEHNR and CDR2 FQNEAQ (reference sequence). Written as DNA, the CDR3 is TGTGCCAGCAGCTTAGGAAGGGGTCGAAATGAGCAGTTCTTC. Protein sequence: CASSLGRGRNEQFF.

Comment on this clonotype: An end of the junction does not agree with germline; a read error may underlie this. The chain employs TRBV20-1 and TRBJ2-4, with 12 nucleotides matching TRBD2. CDR1 and CDR2 from the germline V gene are DFQATT and SNEGSKA (reference sequence). This CDR3 has 16 amino acids. The CDR3 reads CGASPGTSGLLGEQYF. CDR3 bases: TGCGGTGCTAGCCCCGGGACTAGCGGGCTCCTGGGGGAGCAGTACTTC.

The CDR3 region is CASSKPGQGSYEQYF. The CDR3 DNA reads TGTGCCAGCAGCAAACCGGGACAGGGTAGCTACGAGCAGTACTTC. V and J are TRBV5-4 and TRBJ2-7, with 9 nucleotides matching TRBD1. V lost 4 bases, J lost 3 bases, and 8 bases stayed unmatched. This CDR3 comprises 15 residues. Germline V CDR1 and CDR2: SGHNT, YYREEE (reference sequence).

J is TRBJ2-1 and V is TRBV7-9; D is ambiguous. The length of the CDR3 is 14 residues. From germline, CDR1 is SEHNR and CDR2 FQNEAQ (reference sequence). Trimming took 0 bases from V and 5 from J, leaving 8 bases between them. CDR3 residues: CASSLAHPDNEQFF. Written as DNA, the CDR3 is TGTGCCAGCAGCTTAGCTCACCCAGACAATGAGCAGTTCTTC. Filled out from reference TRBV7-9 and TRBJ2-1, the complete variable domain reads DTGVSQNPRHKITKRGQNVTFRCDPISEHNRLYWYRQTLGQGPEFLTYFQNEAQLEKSRLLSDRFSAERPKGSFSTLEIQRTEQGDSAMYLCASSLAHPDNEQFFGPGTRLTVL.

Details on this clonotype: The CDR3 carries no conserved terminal phenylalanine or tryptophan, so it likely arises from a read error. This chain joins TRBV28 and TRBJ1-2, with TRBD1 as a possible D gene (5 bases). This CDR3 contains 11 residues. Germline V lookup: CDR1 MDHEN, CDR2 SYDVKM. The V and J ends lost 5 bases and 4 bases respectively, with 5 bases between them. This CDR3 reads CASSRGYGYTS. CDR3 nucleotide sequence: TGTGCCAGCAGTAGGGGCTATGGCTACACCTCC.

CDR3 bases: TGTGCCATCAGTGAGTCCCCAGGGAATGAGCAGTTCTTC. It is translated as CAISESPGNEQFF. V is TRBV10-3 and J is TRBJ2-1, with D tentatively TRBD1 (5 bases). The CDR3 contains 13 residues. The V gene lost 0 bases and the J gene lost 7 bases, with 7 bases spanning the gap. Germline V gene lookup returns CDR1 ENHRY and CDR2 SYGVKD.

The chain recombines TRBV11-2 with TRBJ2-5; maybe TRBD1 (6 bases). Germline V lookup: CDR1 SGHAT, CDR2 FQNNGV. Trimming cost V 6 bases and J 4 bases, with 21 bases left between them. The CDR3 is 16 residues long. The CDR3 DNA follows: TGTGCCAGCAGTCGACCCATTGACAGGCCTGCAGAGACCCAGTACTTC. This encodes CASSRPIDRPAETQYF.

This clonotype was found a few times. The junction differs from germline at one of its ends, possibly a read error. DNA for the CDR3: TGTAGTGCTAGAGATCGGAATCAGCCCCAGCATTTT. Encoded protein: CSARDRNQPQHF. V usage is TRBV20-1 and J usage is TRBJ1-5; unclear D gene. The germline CDR1 and CDR2 sequences are DFQATT and SNEGSKA (reference sequence). CDR3 length equals 12 residues.

V is TRBV4-2 and J is TRBJ2-2; D is perhaps TRBD1 or TRBD2 (5 bases each). Germline CDR1 and CDR2: LGHNA and YNFKEQ. The CDR3 covers 16 residues. The V end lost 4 bases, the J end lost 1 base, and 13 bases lay between the germline ends. This CDR3 is CASSRGENQNTGELFF. DNA of the CDR3: TGTGCCAGCAGCCGAGGGGAGAACCAGAACACCGGGGAGCTGTTTTTT.

This sequence joins TRBV3-1 and TRBJ1-2; D gene uncertain. CDR1 LGHDT and CDR2 YNNKEL come from the germline V gene (reference sequence). The CDR3 runs 14 residues. Trimming shortened V by 10 bases and J by 0 bases, and 15 bases separated the two germline ends. For the CDR3, the DNA is TGTGCCACCCGTCCAACCCAAACTAACTATGGCTACACCTTC. Its protein product is CATRPTQTNYGYTF.

This clonotype was observed a few times. This chain links TRBV7-9 with TRBJ1-1; no clear D gene. This CDR3 has 12 residues. Germline CDR1 reads SEHNR; CDR2 reads FQNEAQ (reference sequence). With 5 bases removed from V and 7 bases from J, the gap between germline ends came to 11 bases. The CDR3 DNA sequence: TGTGCCAGCAGCCCCGGACCCGGTGAAGCTTTCTTT. Translated: CASSPGPGEAFF.